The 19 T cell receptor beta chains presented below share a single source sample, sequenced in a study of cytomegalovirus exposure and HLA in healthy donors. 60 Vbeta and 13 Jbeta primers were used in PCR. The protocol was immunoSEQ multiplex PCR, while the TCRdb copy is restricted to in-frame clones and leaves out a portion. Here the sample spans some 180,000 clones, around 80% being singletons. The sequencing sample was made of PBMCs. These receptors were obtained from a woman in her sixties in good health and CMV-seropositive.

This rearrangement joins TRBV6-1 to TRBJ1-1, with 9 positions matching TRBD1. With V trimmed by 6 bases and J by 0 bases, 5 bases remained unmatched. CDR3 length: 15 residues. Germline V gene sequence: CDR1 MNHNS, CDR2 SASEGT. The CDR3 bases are TGTGCCAGCAGATCGACAGGGGGACTGAACACTGAAGCTTTCTTT. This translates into CASRSTGGLNTEAFF.

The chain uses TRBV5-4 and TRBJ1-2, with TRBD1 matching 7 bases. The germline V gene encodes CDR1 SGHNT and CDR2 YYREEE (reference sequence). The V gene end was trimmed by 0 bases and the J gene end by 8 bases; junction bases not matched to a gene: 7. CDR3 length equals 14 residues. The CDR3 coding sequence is TGTGCCAGCAGCTTGGTCGGCACCAGGGGGGGCTACACCTTC. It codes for CASSLVGTRGGYTF. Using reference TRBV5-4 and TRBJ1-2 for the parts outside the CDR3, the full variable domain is ETGVTQSPTHLIKTRGQQVTLRCSSQSGHNTVSWYQQALGQGPQFIFQYYREEENGRGNFPPRFSGLQFPNYSSELNVNALELDDSALYLCASSLVGTRGGYTFGSGTRLTVV.

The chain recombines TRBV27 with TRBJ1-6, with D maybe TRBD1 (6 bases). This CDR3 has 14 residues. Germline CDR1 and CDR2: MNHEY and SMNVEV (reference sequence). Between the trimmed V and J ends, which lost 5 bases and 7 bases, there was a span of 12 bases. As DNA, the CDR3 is TGTGCCAGCAGTGCCGGGACAAAAAATTCACCCCTCCACTTT. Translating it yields CASSAGTKNSPLHF.

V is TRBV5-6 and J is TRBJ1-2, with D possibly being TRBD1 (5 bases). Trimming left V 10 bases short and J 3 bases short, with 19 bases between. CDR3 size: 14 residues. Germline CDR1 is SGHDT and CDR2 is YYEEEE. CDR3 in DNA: TGTGCCCCAAGCTTGCAGGGTATGGACTATGGCTACACCTTC. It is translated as CAPSLQGMDYGYTF.

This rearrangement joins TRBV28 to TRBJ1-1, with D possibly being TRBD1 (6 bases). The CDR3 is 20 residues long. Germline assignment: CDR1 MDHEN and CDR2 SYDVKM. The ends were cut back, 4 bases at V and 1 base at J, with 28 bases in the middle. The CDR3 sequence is CASSYPTRKSPGQQNTEAFF. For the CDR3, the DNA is TGTGCCAGCAGTTACCCGACAAGGAAGTCCCCGGGACAACAGAACACTGAAGCTTTCTTT.

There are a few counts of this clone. The CDR3 protein is CASSLRRSQGPNRYNEQFF. The CDR3, as DNA: TGTGCCAGCAGCTTAAGAAGAAGCCAGGGGCCCAACCGATACAATGAGCAGTTCTTC. This chain links TRBV7-3 with TRBJ2-1, with a possible D match to TRBD1 (6 bases). The V and J ends lost 1 base and 4 bases respectively, with 23 bases between them. CDR1 and CDR2 (germline): SGHTA, FQGTGA. This CDR3 comprises 19 residues.

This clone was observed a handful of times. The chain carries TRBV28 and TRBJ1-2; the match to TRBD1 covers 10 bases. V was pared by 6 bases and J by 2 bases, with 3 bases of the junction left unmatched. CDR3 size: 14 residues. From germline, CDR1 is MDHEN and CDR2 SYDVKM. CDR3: CASRRQGANYGYTF. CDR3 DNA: TGTGCCAGCAGGAGACAGGGGGCCAACTATGGCTACACCTTC.

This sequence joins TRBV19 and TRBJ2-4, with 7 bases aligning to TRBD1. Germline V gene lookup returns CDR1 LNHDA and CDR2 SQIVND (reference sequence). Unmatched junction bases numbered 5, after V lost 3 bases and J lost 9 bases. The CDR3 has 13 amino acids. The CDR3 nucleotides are TGTGCCAGTAGTATTAATCGGGACAGCATTCAGTACTTC. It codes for CASSINRDSIQYF. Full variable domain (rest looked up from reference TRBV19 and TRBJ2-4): DGGITQSPKYLFRKEGQNVTLSCEQNLNHDAMYWYRQDPGQGLRLIYYSQIVNDFQKGDIAEGYSVSREKKESFPLTVTSAQKNPTAFYLCASSINRDSIQYFGAGTRLSVL.

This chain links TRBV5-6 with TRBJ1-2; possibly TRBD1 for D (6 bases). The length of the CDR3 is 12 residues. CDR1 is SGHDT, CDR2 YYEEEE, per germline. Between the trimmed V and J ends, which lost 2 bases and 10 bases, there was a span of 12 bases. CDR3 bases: TGTGCCAGCAGCTTTACTACAGGGATCTACACCTTC. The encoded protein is CASSFTTGIYTF.

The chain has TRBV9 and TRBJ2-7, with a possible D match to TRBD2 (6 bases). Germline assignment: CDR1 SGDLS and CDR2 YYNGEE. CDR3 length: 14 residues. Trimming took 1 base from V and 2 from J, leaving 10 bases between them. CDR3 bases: TGTGCCAGCAGCGTAAGGGCGGGGACCTACGAGCAGTACTTC. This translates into CASSVRAGTYEQYF.

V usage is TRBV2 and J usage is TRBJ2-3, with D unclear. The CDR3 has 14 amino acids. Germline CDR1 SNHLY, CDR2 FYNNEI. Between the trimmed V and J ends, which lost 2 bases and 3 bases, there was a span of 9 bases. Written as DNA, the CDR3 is TGTGCCAGCAGTGAATTAATCCTAACAGATACGCAGTATTTT. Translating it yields CASSELILTDTQYF.

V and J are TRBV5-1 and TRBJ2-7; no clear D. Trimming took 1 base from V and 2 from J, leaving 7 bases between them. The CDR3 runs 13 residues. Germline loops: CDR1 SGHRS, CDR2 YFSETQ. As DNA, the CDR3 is TGCGCCAGCAGCTTGCAGGCTGCCTACGAGCAGTACTTC. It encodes CASSLQAAYEQYF. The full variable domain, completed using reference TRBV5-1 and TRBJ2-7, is KAGVTQTPRYLIKTRGQQVTLSCSPISGHRSVSWYQQTPGQGLQFLFEYFSETQRNKGNFPGRFSGRQFSNSRSEMNVSTLELGDSALYLCASSLQAAYEQYFGPGTRLTVT.

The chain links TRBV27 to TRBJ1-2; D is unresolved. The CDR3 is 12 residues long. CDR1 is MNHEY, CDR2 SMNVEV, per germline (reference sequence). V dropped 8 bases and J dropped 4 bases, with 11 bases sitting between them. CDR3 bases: TGTGCCAGCGGCACAACCCCCTATGGCTACACCTTC. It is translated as CASGTTPYGYTF.

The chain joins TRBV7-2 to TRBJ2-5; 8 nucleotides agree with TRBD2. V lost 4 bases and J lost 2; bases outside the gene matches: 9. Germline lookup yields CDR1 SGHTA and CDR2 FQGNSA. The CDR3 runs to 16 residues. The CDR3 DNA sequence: TGTGCCAGCAGCTCTGGGACTAGGGGGGGTCAAGAGACCCAGTACTTC. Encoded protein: CASSSGTRGGQETQYF.

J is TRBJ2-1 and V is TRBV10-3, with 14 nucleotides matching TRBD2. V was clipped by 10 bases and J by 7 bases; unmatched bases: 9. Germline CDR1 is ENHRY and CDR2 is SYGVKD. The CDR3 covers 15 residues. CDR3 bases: TGTGCCAGCCACAGACTAGCGGGAGGGTTAAATGAGCAGTTCTTC. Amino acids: CASHRLAGGLNEQFF.

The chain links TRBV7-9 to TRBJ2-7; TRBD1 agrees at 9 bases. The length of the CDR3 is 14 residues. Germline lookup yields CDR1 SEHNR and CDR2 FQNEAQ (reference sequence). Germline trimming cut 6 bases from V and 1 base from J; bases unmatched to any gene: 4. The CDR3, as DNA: TGTGCCAGCAGGCCCGGGACAGGGTCCTACGAGCAGTACTTC. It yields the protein CASRPGTGSYEQYF.

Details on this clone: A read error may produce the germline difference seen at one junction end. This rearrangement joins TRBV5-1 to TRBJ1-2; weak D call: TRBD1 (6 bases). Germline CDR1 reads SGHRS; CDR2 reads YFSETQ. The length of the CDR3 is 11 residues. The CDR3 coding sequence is TGCGCCAGCAGCTCACAGGGCGTCTTTGCCTTC. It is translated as CASSSQGVFAF. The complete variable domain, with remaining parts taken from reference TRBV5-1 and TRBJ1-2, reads KAGVTQTPRYLIKTRGQQVTLSCSPISGHRSVSWYQQTPGQGLQFLFEYFSETQRNKGNFPGRFSGRQFSNSRSEMNVSTLELGDSALYLCASSSQGVFAFGSGTRLTVV.

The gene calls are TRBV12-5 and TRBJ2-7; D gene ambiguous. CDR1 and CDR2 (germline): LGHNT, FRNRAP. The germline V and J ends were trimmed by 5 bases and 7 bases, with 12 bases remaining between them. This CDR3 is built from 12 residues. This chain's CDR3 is CASGRETGEQYF. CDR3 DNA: TGTGCTAGTGGTCGAGAAACGGGTGAGCAGTACTTC.

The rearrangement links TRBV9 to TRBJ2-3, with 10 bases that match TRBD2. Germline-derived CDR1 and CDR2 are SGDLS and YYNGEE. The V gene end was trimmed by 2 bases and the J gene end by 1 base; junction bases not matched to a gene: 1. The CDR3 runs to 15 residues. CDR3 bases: TGTGCCAGCAGCGTTGGACTAGCGGGCACAGATACGCAGTATTTT. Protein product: CASSVGLAGTDTQYF.